Below, 15 T cell receptor beta chains from the same sample are listed, as sequenced in a study of blood T cell repertoires in COVID-19. The data were produced by immunoSEQ multiplex PCR, yet TCRdb's version contains in-frame clones alone and is incomplete. The table has 200,000 to 300,000 clones, approximately 86% seen once; the top ten hold about 3%. The sequenced sample consisted of peripheral blood. The receptors were sampled from a woman aged 25-40 years who had recovered from COVID-19.

V and J are TRBV4-2 and TRBJ2-5; 8 nucleotides align to TRBD1. Looked up from germline, CDR1 is LGHNA and CDR2 is YNFKEQ. The CDR3 spans 15 residues. Unmatched junction bases numbered 9, after V lost 4 bases and J lost 5 bases. The CDR3 sequence is CASSPPAGGSETQYF. DNA for the CDR3: TGTGCCAGCAGCCCCCCGGCAGGGGGCTCGGAGACCCAGTACTTC.

Points on this clone: The sample carries other DNA sequences with the same CDR3. The chain is built from TRBV2 and TRBJ1-1, with a possible D match to TRBD1 (6 bases). Germline lookup yields CDR1 SNHLY and CDR2 FYNNEI. Trimming cost V 5 bases and J 1 base, with 8 bases left between them. The CDR3 is 13 residues long. CDR3 region: CASSTQGNTEAFF. CDR3 sequence (DNA): TGTGCCAGCAGTACACAGGGGAACACTGAAGCTTTCTTT. The full variable domain, completed using reference TRBV2 and TRBJ1-1, is EPEVTQTPSHQVTQMGQEVILRCVPISNHLYFYWYRQILGQKVEFLVSFYNNEISEKSEIFDDQFSVERPDGSNFTLKIRSTKLEDSAMYFCASSTQGNTEAFFGQGTRLTVV.

The chain employs TRBV2 and TRBJ1-5, with D tentatively TRBD1 (5 bases). Germline V gene lookup returns CDR1 SNHLY and CDR2 FYNNEI. The CDR3 has 14 residues. Trimming shortened V by 6 bases and J by 6 bases, and 15 bases separated the two germline ends. This chain's CDR3 is CASRQDPGIQPQHF. For the CDR3, the DNA is TGTGCCAGCAGACAGGACCCGGGTATTCAGCCCCAGCATTTT.

This clone was picked up one time. This CDR3 reads CASSQTSGHTDTQYF. As DNA, the CDR3 is TGTGCCAGCAGCCAAACTAGCGGACACACAGATACGCAGTATTTT. The V and J genes are TRBV7-2 and TRBJ2-3, with TRBD2 matching 8 bases. J was trimmed by 2 bases and V by 5 bases; bases with no gene match: 6. Germline V CDR1 and CDR2: SGHTA, FQGNSA. This CDR3 comprises 15 residues.

The rearrangement links TRBV4-2 to TRBJ1-1; D may be TRBD1 (6 bases). Per the germline V gene, CDR1 is LGHNA and CDR2 is YNFKEQ. This CDR3 has 15 residues. Trimming stripped 0 bases from V and 1 base from J, with 9 bases between. The CDR3 region has the DNA TGTGCCAGCAGCCAAGATGTAGGGGGGAACACTGAAGCTTTCTTT. Amino acids: CASSQDVGGNTEAFF.

The chain couples TRBV7-9 to TRBJ2-7; 8 positions agree with TRBD1. V trimming: 0 bases; J trimming: 4 bases; junction bases outside the gene matches: 2. Per the germline V gene, CDR1 is SEHNR and CDR2 is FQNEAQ (reference sequence). The CDR3 has 14 residues. CDR3 DNA sequence: TGTGCCAGCAGCTTAGCCGGGACAGGATACGAGCAGTACTTC. Residues: CASSLAGTGYEQYF.

This CDR3 reads CALTGGRQETQYF. The CDR3 DNA sequence: TGTGCCTTAACAGGGGGACGGCAAGAGACCCAGTACTTC. The gene calls are TRBV30 and TRBJ2-5; TRBD1 matches at 8 bases. The V and J ends lost 7 bases and 2 bases, in that order; junction bases with no gene match: 6. Per the germline V gene, CDR1 is GTSNPN and CDR2 is SVGIG (reference sequence). The CDR3 runs to 13 residues.

The rearrangement links TRBV7-2 to TRBJ1-4, with D unresolved. This CDR3 has 15 amino acids. The V gene's germline CDR1 is SGHTA and CDR2 FQGNSA. Trimming removed 4 bases at V and 1 base at J, with 10 bases between. The CDR3 DNA follows: TGTGCCAGCAGCTCGCACAGCCTAACTAATGAAAAACTGTTTTTT. Protein: CASSSHSLTNEKLFF.

Only one count was recorded for this clone. This chain links TRBV2 with TRBJ2-5; tentatively, D is TRBD2 (7 bases). CDR3 length: 15 residues. V lost 4 bases and J lost 2, with 14 bases in between. Germline-derived CDR1 and CDR2 are SNHLY and FYNNEI. CDR3 region: CASSVGGAYQETQYF. The DNA for the CDR3 is TGTGCCAGCAGTGTTGGGGGGGCCTATCAAGAGACCCAGTACTTC.

This clone has a single count. The V call is TRBV5-1, the J call TRBJ2-5; D perhaps matches TRBD1 (6 bases). V lost 3 bases to trimming and J lost 5 bases, with 17 bases between them. Germline lookup yields CDR1 SGHRS and CDR2 YFSETQ. CDR3 length equals 15 residues. CDR3 DNA sequence: TGCGCCAGCAGCTCCAGGCAGGGGCCGCGTGAGACCCAGTACTTC. Residues: CASSSRQGPRETQYF. Using reference TRBV5-1 and TRBJ2-5 for the parts outside the CDR3, the full variable domain is KAGVTQTPRYLIKTRGQQVTLSCSPISGHRSVSWYQQTPGQGLQFLFEYFSETQRNKGNFPGRFSGRQFSNSRSEMNVSTLELGDSALYLCASSSRQGPRETQYFGPGTRLLVL.

The chain recombines TRBV5-4 with TRBJ2-3, with TRBD2 as a possible D gene (5 bases). CDR3 size: 12 residues. The germline V gene encodes CDR1 SGHNT and CDR2 YYREEE (reference sequence). Trimming removed 2 bases from V and 8 bases from J, with 9 bases in between. CDR3 in amino acids: CASSFTAGTQYF. The CDR3 nucleotides read TGTGCCAGCAGCTTCACCGCGGGTACGCAGTATTTT. Complete variable domain (other parts from reference TRBV5-4 and TRBJ2-3): ETGVTQSPTHLIKTRGQQVTLRCSSQSGHNTVSWYQQALGQGPQFIFQYYREEENGRGNFPPRFSGLQFPNYSSELNVNALELDDSALYLCASSFTAGTQYFGPGTRLTVL.

J is TRBJ1-5 and V is TRBV18, with D unclear. CDR1 KGHSH and CDR2 LQKENI come from the germline V gene. Between the trimmed V and J ends, which lost 2 bases and 11 bases, there was a span of 13 bases. CDR3 length: 13 amino acids. CDR3 in DNA: TGTGCCAGCTCACCAGACGGGGTTATGTCCCAGCATTTT. Amino acids: CASSPDGVMSQHF.

This rearrangement joins TRBV6-5 to TRBJ1-1, with D possibly TRBD1 on 5 matching bases. V lost 3 bases and J lost 1, with 9 bases in between. CDR3 length equals 14 residues. The germline V gene encodes CDR1 MNHEY and CDR2 SVGAGI. CDR3 nucleotide sequence: TGTGCCAGCAGTTATGTGGACAAGAACACTGAAGCTTTCTTT. Translating gives CASSYVDKNTEAFF.

The chain has TRBV6-2 or TRBV6-3 and TRBJ2-3, with 8 positions matching TRBD1. From germline, CDR1 is MNHEY and CDR2 SVGEGT. This CDR3 has 16 residues. The V segment lost 0 bases and the J segment 1 base; nucleotides outside the gene matches: 3. Here the CDR3 DNA reads TGTGCCAGCAGTTACTCGAGGGGACAGGGCACAGATACGCAGTATTTT. Amino acids: CASSYSRGQGTDTQYF.

This clone was detected once. The chain carries TRBV2 and TRBJ2-6; D unresolved. V was clipped by 3 bases and J by 0 bases, with 6 bases between them. Germline V lookup: CDR1 SNHLY, CDR2 FYNNEI. CDR3 length equals 15 residues. Written as DNA, the CDR3 is TGTGCCAGCAGTGAGCAGCGCTCTGGGGCCAACGTCCTGACTTTC. Encoded protein: CASSEQRSGANVLTF.